This is a list of T cell receptor beta chains from one sample in a study of T cell repertoires in cytomegalovirus infection. These receptors are not linked to any known antigen. TCRdb passed the reads through MiXCR, listing each CDR3 protein once. Found here are 600,000 to 700,000 distinct CDR3 sequences, roughly a third of them singletons; the top ten hold 18%. The material was cultured PBMCs, obtained from culture after CMV antigen stimulation. The source of these receptors is a human donor in good health (CMV status not recorded). Some clones in this sample may be carry-over from other donors' samples. CDR3s leave out the opening cysteine and the closing phenylalanine or tryptophan.

j_call | v_call | cdr3_aa
TRBJ1-1 | TRBV7-2 | ASSLGGAMNTEAF
TRBJ1-5 | TRBV20-1 | SASRGSNQPQH
TRBJ2-1 | TRBV7-2 | ASSHPVRSEQF
TRBJ2-5 | TRBV7-6 | ASSFTPGAAETQY
TRBJ2-5 | TRBV19 | ASQSAGREETQY
TRBJ1-5 | TRBV18 | ASSPSPGKGDQPQH
TRBJ2-7 | TRBV19 | ASSLRSRTYEQY
TRBJ1-1 | TRBV12-3/TRBV12-4 | ASSLQGKATEAF
TRBJ1-6 | TRBV7-6 | ASSLHGGRPLH
TRBJ1-1 | TRBV4-1 | ASSRYRELGNTEAF
TRBJ1-5 | TRBV20-1 | SGAGHGPSNQPQH
TRBJ2-1 | TRBV2 | ASSEESGNEQF
TRBJ2-7 | TRBV7-9 | ASSLEFVREQY
TRBJ1-1 | TRBV2 | ASKAGRDTEAF
TRBJ2-7 | TRBV29-1 | SVVRSSYEQY
TRBJ1-5 | TRBV20-1 | SAREGYSNQPQH
TRBJ2-7 | TRBV6-5 | ASRLGLAYEQY
TRBJ1-2 | TRBV10-3 | AISGGLNYGYT
TRBJ2-1 | TRBV4-1 | ASSHEGLTSGRLDEQF
TRBJ2-7 | TRBV20-1 | SARDARGGYEQY
TRBJ2-3 | TRBV7-9 | ASSLGALRDTQY
TRBJ1-2 | TRBV7-2 | ASSLNRAHYGYT
TRBJ2-3 | TRBV20-1 | SARPLGSGGKTDTQY
TRBJ2-2 | TRBV27 | ASSQTWVLAGGIGELF
TRBJ1-1 | TRBV28 | ASSFVAGGGLTEAF
TRBJ2-2 | TRBV6-1 | ASRKTSGTANTGELF
TRBJ1-5 | TRBV2 | ASGQGRLGQPQH
TRBJ2-1 | TRBV6-2/TRBV6-3 | ASSYSFSGGSSYNEQF
TRBJ1-2 | TRBV5-6 | ASSFGTGGYT
TRBJ1-4 | TRBV6-1 | ATVRGRGEKLF
TRBJ2-3 | TRBV5-1 | ASSPSQGGTDTQY
TRBJ2-1 | TRBV2 | ATVGGNNEQF
TRBJ1-5 | TRBV6-5 | ASSFAARNQPQH
TRBJ1-4 | TRBV28 | ATTDRATNEKLF
TRBJ2-7 | TRBV5-6 | ASSIGQGEYEQY
TRBJ1-1 | TRBV6-1 | ASSQTRLAGTEAF
TRBJ2-2 | TRBV5-1 | ASSRDQRTGELF
TRBJ1-3 | TRBV19 | ATGQGARGNTIY
TRBJ2-3 | TRBV10-3 | AISRSGRPDTQY
TRBJ1-5 | TRBV7-2 | ASSLARGFAWPQH
TRBJ2-3 | TRBV20-1 | SARGTTRRTDTQY
TRBJ1-1 | TRBV6-6 | ASSQSMGEAF
TRBJ1-5 | TRBV2 | ASSETGSDQPQH
TRBJ2-7 | TRBV7-8 | ASSSYPGSSDEQY
TRBJ2-5 | TRBV18 | ASSIAGRETQY
TRBJ2-1 | TRBV6-6 | ASSSGGTYNEQF
TRBJ2-3 | TRBV7-6 | ASSFEGEGTDTQY
TRBJ1-1 | TRBV7-2 | ASSSRGRAAF
TRBJ2-1 | TRBV12-3/TRBV12-4 | ASCVGAGDGSYNEQF
TRBJ1-2 | TRBV7-2 | ASSPSGRPFSYGYT
TRBJ1-4 | TRBV7-2 | ASSRQGNEKLF
TRBJ1-1 | TRBV20-1 | SARAPMNTEAF
TRBJ1-1 | TRBV27 | ASSPLRHANTEAF
TRBJ2-3 | TRBV30 | AWSLAGDGDTQY
TRBJ1-6 | TRBV5-4 | ASSVWTNQEPLH
TRBJ2-1 | TRBV2 | ASPTRGGHEQF
TRBJ2-7 | TRBV6-2/TRBV6-3 | ASSRRLSGYEQY